Following are 15 T cell receptor beta chains from one sample sequenced in a study of CD8+CD57+ T cells in acquired aplastic anemia. It was genomic DNA that served as the template for profiling TCR beta VDJ and CDR3. TCRdb used MiXCR to reprocess the reads, holding one entry per CDR3 protein. The sample shows 300,000 or so distinct CDR3 sequences, 56% of them seen only once. Sequencing was done on a sample of sorted CD4+, CD8+, or CD8+CD57+ T cells (not recorded which) from PBMCs. These receptors were obtained from a human donor with severe aplastic anemia or a healthy control (not recorded which).

This clonotype came up many times. The chain carries TRBV4-3 and TRBJ2-5; D unresolved. The CDR3 is 14 amino acids. Germline V gene sequence: CDR1 LGHNA, CDR2 YSLEER. V was cut by 1 base and J by 1 base, with 7 bases left in between. The CDR3, as DNA: TGCGCCAGCAGCCAAGTAGGGTTCCAAGAGACCCAGTACTTC. This codes for CASSQVGFQETQYF.

This chain uses TRBV5-5 with TRBJ2-7; the D gene could be TRBD1 or TRBD2 (5 bases each). The CDR3 loop spans 15 amino acids. Germline loops: CDR1 SGHKS, CDR2 YYEKEE (reference sequence). V was trimmed by 4 bases and J by 7 bases, leaving 21 bases between them. DNA of the CDR3: TGTGCCAGCAGCCTAGCTTCCGGGGCATTTGGGGAGCAGTACTTC. It specifies CASSLASGAFGEQYF. The full variable domain, rest sourced from reference TRBV5-5 and TRBJ2-7, is DAGVTQSPTHLIKTRGQQVTLRCSPISGHKSVSWYQQVLGQGPQFIFQYYEKEERGRGNFPDRFSARQFPNYSSELNVNALLLGDSALYLCASSLASGAFGEQYFGPGTRLTVT.

The chain joins TRBV15 to TRBJ2-7; possibly TRBD2 for D (6 bases). Per germline, CDR1 LNHNV and CDR2 YYDKDF (reference sequence). V gave up 5 bases and J gave up 4 bases, with 12 bases separating them. CDR3 size: 13 residues. CDR3 bases: TGTGCCACCAGCCCGCGGGGCCCATACGAGCAGTACTTC. As protein: CATSPRGPYEQYF.

This clonotype has at least ten counts. This chain joins TRBV5-5 and TRBJ2-6; 7 bases line up with TRBD1. This CDR3 is built from 15 residues. CDR1 SGHKS and CDR2 YYEKEE come from the germline V gene (reference sequence). The V gene end was trimmed by 4 bases and the J gene end by 5 bases; junction bases not matched to a gene: 6. The CDR3 loop reads CASSKTGNWANVLTF. The CDR3 DNA follows: TGTGCCAGCAGCAAGACAGGGAATTGGGCCAACGTCCTGACTTTC.

The table lists this clonotype with a few counts. CDR3 amino acids: CAWSLGIDTQYF. The CDR3 DNA reads as TGTGCCTGGAGTTTGGGAATAGATACGCAGTATTTT. V is TRBV30 and J is TRBJ2-3; D ambiguous. CDR1 GTSNPN and CDR2 SVGIG come from the germline V gene (reference sequence). The CDR3 covers 12 residues. The V end was cut by 2 bases, the J end by 5 bases, with 8 bases between.

A word on this clonotype: At one boundary the junction diverges from the germline segment, which might be a read error. The J gene is TRBJ1-4, the V gene TRBV12-5; 7 bases align to TRBD1. The CDR3 consists of 15 residues. Germline loops: CDR1 LGHNT, CDR2 FRNRAP. CDR3 sequence (DNA): TGTGCTAGTGGTTTGAGGACAGGTCCGAATGAAAAGCTGCTTTTT. This gives the protein CASGLRTGPNEKLLF.

This clonotype was recorded at least ten times. The chain combines TRBV6-6 with TRBJ2-7; 9 positions match TRBD1. In germline, CDR1 is MNHNY, CDR2 SVGAGI (reference sequence). The ends lost 8 bases at V and 2 bases at J; junction bases unmatched: 7. The CDR3 consists of 14 residues. The CDR3 bases are TGTGCCAGCCAGAAGGGACAGGGACCCTACGAGCAGTACTTC. It yields the protein CASQKGQGPYEQYF.

Worth noting for this clonotype: One end of the junction fails to match germline, which may point to a read error. The genes are TRBV7-2 and TRBJ1-6; 9 bases align to TRBD1. The CDR3 contains 17 residues. Germline V gene sequence: CDR1 SGHTA, CDR2 FQGNSA. DNA for the CDR3: TGTGCCAGCAGCTTCTCCCCCCCCGGGACAGGGTATTCACCCCTCCGCTTT. Amino acids: CASSFSPPGTGYSPLRF.

The chain links TRBV12-3 or TRBV12-4 to TRBJ2-3, with 8 bases aligning to TRBD2. V dropped 3 bases and J dropped 3; count of bases not matched to a gene: 8. CDR3 size: 16 residues. The CDR3 DNA sequence: TGTGCCAGCAGTTTTAGGCTAGCGGGTCCAACAGATACGCAGTATTTT. Translation: CASSFRLAGPTDTQYF.

This chain connects TRBV5-1 to TRBJ2-7; 7 bases fit TRBD2. The V gene end was trimmed by 5 bases and the J gene end by 1 base; junction bases not matched to a gene: 3. CDR1 SGHRS and CDR2 YFSETQ come from the germline V gene. The CDR3 length is 13 residues. CDR3 residues: CASSISGSYEQYF. For the CDR3, the DNA is TGCGCCAGCAGTATTAGCGGGTCCTACGAGCAGTACTTC.

The V gene is TRBV14, the J gene TRBJ1-1, with TRBD1 matching 8 bases. J lost 1 base, V lost 4 bases, and 5 bases had no gene match. The CDR3 extends over 15 amino acids. Looked up from germline, CDR1 is SGHDN and CDR2 is FVKESK. This chain's CDR3 is CASSPTGTGNTEAFF. The CDR3 DNA follows: TGTGCCAGCAGCCCGACCGGGACAGGGAACACTGAAGCTTTCTTT.

This clonotype was recorded many times. V gene TRBV7-2 combines with J gene TRBJ1-1; 7 bases align to TRBD1. The CDR3 runs to 15 residues. CDR1 and CDR2 (germline): SGHTA, FQGNSA. After removal of 5 bases from V and 1 base from J, the junction contained 7 bases not matched to a gene. CDR3: CASSLTGTANTEAFF. CDR3 DNA: TGTGCCAGCAGCCTAACCGGGACAGCGAACACTGAAGCTTTCTTT.

This clonotype was seen a few times. This chain links TRBV12-3 or TRBV12-4 with TRBJ2-7; TRBD1 agrees at 11 bases. The CDR3 loop spans 14 amino acids. J gave up 2 bases and V 6 bases, and 3 bases lay outside the gene matches. The CDR3 DNA follows: TGTGCCAGCAGGCGGGGACAGGGGGCCTACGAGCAGTACTTC. This encodes CASRRGQGAYEQYF.

The genes are TRBV7-9 and TRBJ2-7; 7 positions agree with TRBD1. The CDR3 covers 16 residues. V shed 5 bases and J 2 bases; nucleotides not matched to a gene: 12. The germline CDR1 and CDR2 sequences are SEHNR and FQNEAQ (reference sequence). The CDR3 DNA is TGTGCCAGCAGCGTGTTACCGGGACAGCGTCCCTACGAGCAGTACTTC. Its protein product is CASSVLPGQRPYEQYF.

This chain links TRBV6-5 with TRBJ2-7; 7 bases align to TRBD2. The CDR3 totals 14 residues. After removal of 7 bases from V and 5 bases from J, the junction contained 11 bases not matched to a gene. CDR1 MNHEY and CDR2 SVGAGI come from the germline V gene. CDR3 nucleotides: TGTGCCAGCACCTCTGCCAGGGAGGGAAACGAGCAGTACTTC. The encoded protein is CASTSAREGNEQYF.